This T cell receptor beta chain was obtained from a study of patients and donors after allogeneic stem cell transplantation. TCRdb reprocessed the RT-PCR reads via MiXCR and lists one record per CDR3 protein. The sample records hundreds of thousands of distinct CDR3 sequences, approximately 16% being singletons. The CDR3 extends over 13 amino acids. Trimming removed 4 bases from V and 4 bases from J, with 11 bases in between. This clonotype came up many times. The TCR was taken from a human donor who was either an allogeneic HSCT recipient or a stem cell or donor lymphocyte infusion donor (not recorded which). It is not recorded whose cells these are; they may come from a transplant donor. The sequencing input was blood, either unsorted or a sorted T cell fraction (not recorded which). V and J are TRBV12-3 or TRBV12-4 and TRBJ2-7; no firm D call. CDR3 residues: CASSSGHPYEQYF. The CDR3 DNA reads TGTGCCAGCAGTTCCGGCCATCCATACGAGCAGTACTTC.